This T cell receptor (beta chain) was observed in a study of Graves' ophthalmopathy and Graves' hyperthyroidism. Study-level background: Upon initial diagnosis and before any treatment, peripheral blood was collected.

The study amplified TCR beta CDR3 regions using RNA transcripts. First-round RT-PCR with HTBI primers preceded a second-round multiplex PCR. TCRdb processed the multiplex PCR reads anew with MiXCR; each CDR3 protein has one entry. The table includes hundreds of thousands of distinct CDR3 sequences, 20% to 25% detected once. None of the included patients had other autoimmune diseases, uncontrolled infections, pregnancy or lactation, as these led to exclusion. PBMCs were isolated by Ficoll-Paque density gradient centrifugation, using approximately 10 ml of fresh peripheral blood as the starting material. A note on this clonotype: A read error may explain this, as a much larger clone is one base away.

Source material: peripheral blood. The TCR was taken from a young woman with stable Graves' hyperthyroidism. Some clones in this sample may be carry-over from other donors' samples.

CDR3 sequence (DNA): TGTGCCATCAGGGGACAAACCGGTGGGCAAGAGACCCAGTACTTC. Translating it yields CAIRGQTGGQETQYF. The chain links TRBV2 to TRBJ2-5; tentatively, D is TRBD1 (6 bases). The germline V gene encodes CDR1 SNHLY and CDR2 FYNNEI. There are 15 residues in the CDR3. Between the trimmed V and J ends, which lost 10 bases and 2 bases, there was a span of 20 bases.